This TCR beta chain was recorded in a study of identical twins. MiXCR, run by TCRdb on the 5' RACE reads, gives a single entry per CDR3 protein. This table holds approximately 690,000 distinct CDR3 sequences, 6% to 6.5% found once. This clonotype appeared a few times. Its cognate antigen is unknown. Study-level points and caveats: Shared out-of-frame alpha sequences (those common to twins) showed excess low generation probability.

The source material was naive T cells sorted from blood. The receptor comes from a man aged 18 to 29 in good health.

CDR3 sequence reads: CASSPLPGQGPNYGYTF. In DNA form, the CDR3 reads TGTGCCAGCAGCCCCCTACCGGGACAGGGACCTAACTATGGCTACACCTTC. The chain employs TRBV28 and TRBJ1-2; TRBD1 matches 9 bases. With 6 bases clipped from V and 0 bases from J, the junction kept 11 bases outside the gene matches. Germline CDR1 is MDHEN and CDR2 is SYDVKM. This CDR3 is built from 17 residues.